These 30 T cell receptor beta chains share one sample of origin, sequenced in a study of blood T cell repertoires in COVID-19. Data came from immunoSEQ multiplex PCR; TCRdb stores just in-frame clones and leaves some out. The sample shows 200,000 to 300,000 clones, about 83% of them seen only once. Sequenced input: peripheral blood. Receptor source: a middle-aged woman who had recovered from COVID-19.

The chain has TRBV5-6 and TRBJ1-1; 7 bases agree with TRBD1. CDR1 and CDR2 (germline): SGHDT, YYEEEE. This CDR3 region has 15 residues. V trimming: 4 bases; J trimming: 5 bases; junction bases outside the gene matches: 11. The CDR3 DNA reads TGTGCCAGCAGCCTGTCGGAGGGCAGGGGGACTGAAGCTTTCTTT. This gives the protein CASSLSEGRGTEAFF. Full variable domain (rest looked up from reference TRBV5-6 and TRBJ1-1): DAGVTQSPTHLIKTRGQQVTLRCSPKSGHDTVSWYQQALGQGPQFIFQYYEEEERQRGNFPDRFSGHQFPNYSSELNVNALLLGDSALYLCASSLSEGRGTEAFFGQGTRLTVV.

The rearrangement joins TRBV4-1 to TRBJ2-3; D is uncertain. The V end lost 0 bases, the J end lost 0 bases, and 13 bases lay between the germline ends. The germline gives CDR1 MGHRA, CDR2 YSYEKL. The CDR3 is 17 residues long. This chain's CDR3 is CASSQDQDTYSTDTQYF. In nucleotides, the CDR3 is TGCGCCAGCAGCCAAGATCAAGACACCTATAGCACAGATACGCAGTATTTT.

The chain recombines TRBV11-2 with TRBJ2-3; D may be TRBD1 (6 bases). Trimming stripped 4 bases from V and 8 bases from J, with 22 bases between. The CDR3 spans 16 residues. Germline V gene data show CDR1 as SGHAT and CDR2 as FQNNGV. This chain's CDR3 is CASSSNRETRSGTQYF. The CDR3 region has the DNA TGTGCCAGCAGCTCTAACAGGGAGACGAGGAGCGGTACGCAGTATTTT.

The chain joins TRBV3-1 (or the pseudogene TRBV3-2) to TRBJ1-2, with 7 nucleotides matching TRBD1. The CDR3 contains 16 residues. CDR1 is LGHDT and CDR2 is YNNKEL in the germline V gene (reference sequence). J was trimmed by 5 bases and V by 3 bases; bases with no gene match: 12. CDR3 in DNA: TGTGCCAGCAGCCAGGATGGGACAGTTGCTGGGTATGGCTACACCTTC. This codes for CASSQDGTVAGYGYTF.

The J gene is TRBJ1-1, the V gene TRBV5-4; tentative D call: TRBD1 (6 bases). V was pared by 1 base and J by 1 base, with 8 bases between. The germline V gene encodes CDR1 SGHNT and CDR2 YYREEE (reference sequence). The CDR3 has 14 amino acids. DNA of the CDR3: TGTGCCAGCAGCTTGTCGACAGGGAACACTGAAGCTTTCTTT. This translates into CASSLSTGNTEAFF.

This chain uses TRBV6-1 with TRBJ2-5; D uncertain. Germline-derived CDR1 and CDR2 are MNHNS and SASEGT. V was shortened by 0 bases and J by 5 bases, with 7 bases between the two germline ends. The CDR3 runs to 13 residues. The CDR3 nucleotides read TGTGCCAGCAGTGAAGCCCTCGCGGAGACCCAGTACTTC. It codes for CASSEALAETQYF.

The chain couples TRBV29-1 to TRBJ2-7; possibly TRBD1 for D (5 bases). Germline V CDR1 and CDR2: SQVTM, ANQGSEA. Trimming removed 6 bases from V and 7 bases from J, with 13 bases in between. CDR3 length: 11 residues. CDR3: CSVTDSWEQYF. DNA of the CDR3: TGCAGCGTGACCGACAGTTGGGAGCAGTACTTC.

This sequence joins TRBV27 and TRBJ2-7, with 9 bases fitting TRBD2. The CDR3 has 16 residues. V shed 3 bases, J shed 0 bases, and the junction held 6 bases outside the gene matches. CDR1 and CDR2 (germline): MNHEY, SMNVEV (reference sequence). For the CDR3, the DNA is TGTGCCAGCAGTTTTTCGCTAGCGGGGACCTCCTACGAGCAGTACTTC. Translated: CASSFSLAGTSYEQYF.

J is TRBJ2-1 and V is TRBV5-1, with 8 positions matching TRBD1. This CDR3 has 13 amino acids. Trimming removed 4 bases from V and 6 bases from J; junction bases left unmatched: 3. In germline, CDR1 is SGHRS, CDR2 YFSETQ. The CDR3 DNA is TGCGCCAGCAGCCGAGGACAGGGCAATGAGCAGTTCTTC. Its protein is CASSRGQGNEQFF.

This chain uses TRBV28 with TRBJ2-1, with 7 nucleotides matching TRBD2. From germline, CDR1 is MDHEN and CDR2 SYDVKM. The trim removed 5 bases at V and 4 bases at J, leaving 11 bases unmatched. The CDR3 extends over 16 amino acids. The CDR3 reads CASSMGRNSGYNEQFF. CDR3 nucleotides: TGTGCCAGCAGTATGGGTAGAAATAGCGGGTACAATGAGCAGTTCTTC.

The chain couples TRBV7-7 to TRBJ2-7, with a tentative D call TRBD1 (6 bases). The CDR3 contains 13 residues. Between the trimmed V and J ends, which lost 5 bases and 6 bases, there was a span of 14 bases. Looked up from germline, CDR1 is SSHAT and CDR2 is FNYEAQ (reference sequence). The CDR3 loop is CASSLRDNSEQYF. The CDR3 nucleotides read TGTGCCAGCAGCCTCCGGGACAATTCCGAGCAGTACTTC.

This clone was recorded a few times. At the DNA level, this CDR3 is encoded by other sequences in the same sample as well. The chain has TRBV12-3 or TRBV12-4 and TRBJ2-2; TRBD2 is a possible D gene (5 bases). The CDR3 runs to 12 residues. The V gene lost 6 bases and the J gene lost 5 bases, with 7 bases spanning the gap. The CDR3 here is CASSRGTGELFF. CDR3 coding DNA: TGTGCCAGCAGCCGCGGGACCGGGGAGCTGTTTTTT.

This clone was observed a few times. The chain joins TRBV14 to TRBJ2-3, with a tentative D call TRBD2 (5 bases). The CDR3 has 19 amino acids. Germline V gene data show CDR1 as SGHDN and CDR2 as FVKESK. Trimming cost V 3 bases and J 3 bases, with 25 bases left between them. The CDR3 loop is CASSHRSWTVAIMTDTQYF. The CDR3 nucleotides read TGTGCCAGCAGCCATCGGTCGTGGACTGTAGCTATAATGACAGATACGCAGTATTTT.

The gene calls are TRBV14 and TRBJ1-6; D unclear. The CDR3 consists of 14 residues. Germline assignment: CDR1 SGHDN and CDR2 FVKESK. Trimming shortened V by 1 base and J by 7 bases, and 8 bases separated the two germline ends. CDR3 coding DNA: TGTGCCAGCAGCCAAGTACACAGCAATTCACCCCTCCACTTT. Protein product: CASSQVHSNSPLHF.

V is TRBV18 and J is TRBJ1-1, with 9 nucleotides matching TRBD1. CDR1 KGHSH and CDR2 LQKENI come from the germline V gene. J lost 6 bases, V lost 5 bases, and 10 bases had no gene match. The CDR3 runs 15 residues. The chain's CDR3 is CASSEGTGHAAEAFF. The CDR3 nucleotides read TGTGCCAGCTCAGAGGGGACAGGGCACGCGGCTGAAGCTTTCTTT.

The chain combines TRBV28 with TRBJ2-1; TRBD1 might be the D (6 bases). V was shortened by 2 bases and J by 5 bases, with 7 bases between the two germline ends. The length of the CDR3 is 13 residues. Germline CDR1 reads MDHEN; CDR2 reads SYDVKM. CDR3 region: CASSLTGHNEQFF. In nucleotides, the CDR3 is TGTGCCAGCAGTTTAACAGGGCACAATGAGCAGTTCTTC.

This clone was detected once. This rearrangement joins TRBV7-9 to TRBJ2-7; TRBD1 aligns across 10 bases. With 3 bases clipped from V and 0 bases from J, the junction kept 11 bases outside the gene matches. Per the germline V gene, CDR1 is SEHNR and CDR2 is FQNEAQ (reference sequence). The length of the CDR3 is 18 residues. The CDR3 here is CASSLDRWRTGGSYEQYF. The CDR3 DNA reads TGTGCCAGCAGCTTGGACCGGTGGCGGACAGGGGGCTCCTACGAGCAGTACTTC. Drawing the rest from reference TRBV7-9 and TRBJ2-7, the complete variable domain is DTGVSQNPRHKITKRGQNVTFRCDPISEHNRLYWYRQTLGQGPEFLTYFQNEAQLEKSRLLSDRFSAERPKGSFSTLEIQRTEQGDSAMYLCASSLDRWRTGGSYEQYFGPGTRLTVT.

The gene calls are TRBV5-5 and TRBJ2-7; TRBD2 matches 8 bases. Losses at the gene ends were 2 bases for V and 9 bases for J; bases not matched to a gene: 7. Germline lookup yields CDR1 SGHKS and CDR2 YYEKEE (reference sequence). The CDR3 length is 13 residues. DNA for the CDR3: TGTGCCAGCAGCTTTTCGGGGGGGCCGGGGCAGTACTTC. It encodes CASSFSGGPGQYF.

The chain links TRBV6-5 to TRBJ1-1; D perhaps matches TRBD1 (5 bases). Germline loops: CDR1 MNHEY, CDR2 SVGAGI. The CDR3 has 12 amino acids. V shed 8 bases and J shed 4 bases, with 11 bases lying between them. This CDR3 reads CASRLGGTEAFF. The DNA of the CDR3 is TGTGCCAGCCGCCTCGGGGGCACTGAAGCTTTCTTT.

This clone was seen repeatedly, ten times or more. CDR3 amino acids: CSVHFGTANIQYF. In DNA form, the CDR3 reads TGCAGCGTACATTTTGGGACAGCAAACATTCAGTACTTC. V is TRBV29-1 and J is TRBJ2-4; 7 positions match TRBD1. The CDR3 has 13 amino acids. CDR1 and CDR2 (germline): SQVTM, ANQGSEA. V gave up 6 bases and J gave up 6 bases; unmatched junction bases: 8.

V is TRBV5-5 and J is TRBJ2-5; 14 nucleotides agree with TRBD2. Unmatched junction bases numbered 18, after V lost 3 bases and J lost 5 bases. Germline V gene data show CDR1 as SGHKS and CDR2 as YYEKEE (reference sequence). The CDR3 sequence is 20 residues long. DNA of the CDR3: TGTGCCAGCAGCTCGGTGGGAGGGACTAGCGGGGGTACTACAAGGGAGACCCAGTACTTC. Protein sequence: CASSSVGGTSGGTTRETQYF.

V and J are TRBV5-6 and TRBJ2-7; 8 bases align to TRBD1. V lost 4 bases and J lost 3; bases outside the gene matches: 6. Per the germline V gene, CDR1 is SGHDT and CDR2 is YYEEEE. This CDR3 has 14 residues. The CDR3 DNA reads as TGTGCCAGCAGCCCTCGACAGGGGCGCTACGAGCAGTACTTC. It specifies CASSPRQGRYEQYF. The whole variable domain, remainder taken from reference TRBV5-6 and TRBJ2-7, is DAGVTQSPTHLIKTRGQQVTLRCSPKSGHDTVSWYQQALGQGPQFIFQYYEEEERQRGNFPDRFSGHQFPNYSSELNVNALLLGDSALYLCASSPRQGRYEQYFGPGTRLTVT.

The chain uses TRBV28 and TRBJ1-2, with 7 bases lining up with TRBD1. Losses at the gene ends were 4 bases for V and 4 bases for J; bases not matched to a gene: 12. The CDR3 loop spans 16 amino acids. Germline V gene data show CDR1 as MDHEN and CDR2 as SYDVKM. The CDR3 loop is CASSYHPSDRVYGYTF. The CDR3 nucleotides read TGTGCCAGCAGTTACCACCCTAGCGACAGGGTCTATGGCTACACCTTC.

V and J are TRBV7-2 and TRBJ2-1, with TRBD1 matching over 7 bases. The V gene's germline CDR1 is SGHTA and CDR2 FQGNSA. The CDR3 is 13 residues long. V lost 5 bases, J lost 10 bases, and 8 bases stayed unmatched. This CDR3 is CASSPDRAIEQFF. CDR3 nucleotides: TGTGCCAGCAGCCCCGACAGGGCAATCGAGCAGTTCTTC. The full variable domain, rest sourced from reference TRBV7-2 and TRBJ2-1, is GAGVSQSPSNKVTEKGKDVELRCDPISGHTALYWYRQSLGQGLEFLIYFQGNSAPDKSGLPSDRFSAERTGGSVSTLTIQRTQQEDSAVYLCASSPDRAIEQFFGPGTRLTVL.

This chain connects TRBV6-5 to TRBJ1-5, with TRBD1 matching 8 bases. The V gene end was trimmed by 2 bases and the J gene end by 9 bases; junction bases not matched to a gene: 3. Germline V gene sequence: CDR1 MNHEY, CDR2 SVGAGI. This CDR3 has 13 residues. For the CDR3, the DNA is TGTGCCAGCAGTTACATCAGGGGGCGGCCCCAGCATTTT. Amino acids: CASSYIRGRPQHF.

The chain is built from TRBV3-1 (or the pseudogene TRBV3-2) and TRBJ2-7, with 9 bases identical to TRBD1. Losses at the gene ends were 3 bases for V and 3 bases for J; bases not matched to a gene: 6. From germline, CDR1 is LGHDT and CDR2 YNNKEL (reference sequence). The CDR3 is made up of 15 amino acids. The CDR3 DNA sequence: TGTGCCAGCAGCCATGGGGGACAGGGATTCTACGAGCAGTACTTC. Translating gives CASSHGGQGFYEQYF.

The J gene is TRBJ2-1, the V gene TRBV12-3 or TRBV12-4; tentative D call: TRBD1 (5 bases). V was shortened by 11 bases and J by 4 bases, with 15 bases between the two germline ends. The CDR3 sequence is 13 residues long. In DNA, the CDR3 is TGTGCCCTCAGAAAAGGGGAATACAATGAGCAGTTCTTC. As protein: CALRKGEYNEQFF.

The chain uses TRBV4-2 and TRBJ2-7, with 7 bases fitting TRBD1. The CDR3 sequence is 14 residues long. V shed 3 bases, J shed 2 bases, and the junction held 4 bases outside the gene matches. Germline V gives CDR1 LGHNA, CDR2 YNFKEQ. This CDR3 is CASSQTGSTYEQYF. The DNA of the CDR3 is TGTGCCAGCAGCCAGACAGGGAGTACCTACGAGCAGTACTTC.

The CDR3 spells CASSQTAGQQETQYF. The CDR3 nucleotides are TGTGCCAGCAGCCAAACTGCTGGACAGCAAGAGACCCAGTACTTC. The chain is built from TRBV11-3 and TRBJ2-5; TRBD1 is a possible D gene (6 bases). This CDR3 comprises 15 residues. Between the trimmed V and J ends, which lost 5 bases and 2 bases, there was a span of 15 bases. Germline V gives CDR1 SGHNT, CDR2 YENEEA. The full variable domain, in which reference TRBV11-3 and TRBJ2-5 provide the parts outside the CDR3, is EAGVVQSPRYKIIEKKQPVAFWCNPISGHNTLYWYLQNLGQGPELLIRYENEEAVDDSQLPKDRFSAERLKGVDSTLKIQPAELGDSAVYLCASSQTAGQQETQYFGPGTRLLVL.

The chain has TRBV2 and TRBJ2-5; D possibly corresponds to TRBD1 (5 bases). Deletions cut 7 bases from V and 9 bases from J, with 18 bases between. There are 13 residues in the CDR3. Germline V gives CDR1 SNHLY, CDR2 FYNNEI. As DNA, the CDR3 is TGTGCCAGCAAGGGTCCAGGGTCCGTGGCCCAGTACTTC. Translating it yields CASKGPGSVAQYF.